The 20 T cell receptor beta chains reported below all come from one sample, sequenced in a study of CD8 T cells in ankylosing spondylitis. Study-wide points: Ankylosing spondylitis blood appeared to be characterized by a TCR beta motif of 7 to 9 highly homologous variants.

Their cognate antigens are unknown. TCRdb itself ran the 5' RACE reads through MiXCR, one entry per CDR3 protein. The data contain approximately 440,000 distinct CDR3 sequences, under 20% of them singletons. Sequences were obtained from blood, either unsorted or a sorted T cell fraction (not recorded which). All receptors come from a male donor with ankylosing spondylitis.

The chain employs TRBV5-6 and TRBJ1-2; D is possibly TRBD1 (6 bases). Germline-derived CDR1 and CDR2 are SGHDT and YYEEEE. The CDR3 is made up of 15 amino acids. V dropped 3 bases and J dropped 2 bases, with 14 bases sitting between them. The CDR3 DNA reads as TGTGCCAGCAGCTCAGGACAGCGCGACAACTATGGCTACACCTTC. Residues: CASSSGQRDNYGYTF.

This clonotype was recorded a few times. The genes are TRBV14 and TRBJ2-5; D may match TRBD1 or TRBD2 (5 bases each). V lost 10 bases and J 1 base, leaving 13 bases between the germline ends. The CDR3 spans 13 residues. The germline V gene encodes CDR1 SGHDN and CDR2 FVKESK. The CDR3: CATPGRIQETQYF. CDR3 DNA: TGTGCCACCCCGGGACGGATCCAAGAGACCCAGTACTTC.

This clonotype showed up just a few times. This CDR3 reads CASSRTGDSANYGYTF. CDR3 DNA sequence: TGCGCCAGCAGCCGCACCGGGGACAGTGCTAACTATGGCTACACCTTC. J is TRBJ1-2 and V is TRBV5-1, with TRBD1 identical over 7 bases. Germline V gene data show CDR1 as SGHRS and CDR2 as YFSETQ. The CDR3 sequence is 16 residues long. V dropped 4 bases and J dropped 0; count of bases not matched to a gene: 9. Full variable domain (outside the CDR3, taken from reference TRBV5-1 and TRBJ1-2): KAGVTQTPRYLIKTRGQQVTLSCSPISGHRSVSWYQQTPGQGLQFLFEYFSETQRNKGNFPGRFSGRQFSNSRSEMNVSTLELGDSALYLCASSRTGDSANYGYTFGSGTRLTVV.

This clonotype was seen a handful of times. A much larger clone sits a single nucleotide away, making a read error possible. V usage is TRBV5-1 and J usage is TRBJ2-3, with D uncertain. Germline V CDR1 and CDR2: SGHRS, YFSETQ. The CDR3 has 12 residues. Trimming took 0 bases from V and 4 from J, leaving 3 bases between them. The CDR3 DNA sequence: TGCGCCAGCAGCTTGGAGCCAGATACGCAGTATTTT. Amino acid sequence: CASSLEPDTQYF.

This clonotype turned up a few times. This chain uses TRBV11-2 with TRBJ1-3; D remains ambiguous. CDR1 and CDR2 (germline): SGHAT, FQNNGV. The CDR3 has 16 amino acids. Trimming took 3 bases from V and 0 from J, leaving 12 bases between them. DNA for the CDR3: TGTGCCAGCAGCTTTACTAGGAAAGCCTCTGGAAACACCATATATTTT. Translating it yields CASSFTRKASGNTIYF.

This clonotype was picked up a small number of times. Here the CDR3 reads CASSERHYGYTF. In DNA form, the CDR3 reads TGTGCCAGCAGTGAGCGGCATTATGGCTACACCTTC. This sequence joins TRBV6-1 and TRBJ1-2; D gene ambiguous. V was cut by 3 bases and J by 5 bases, with 7 bases left in between. The CDR3 loop spans 12 amino acids. CDR1 and CDR2 (germline): MNHNS, SASEGT.

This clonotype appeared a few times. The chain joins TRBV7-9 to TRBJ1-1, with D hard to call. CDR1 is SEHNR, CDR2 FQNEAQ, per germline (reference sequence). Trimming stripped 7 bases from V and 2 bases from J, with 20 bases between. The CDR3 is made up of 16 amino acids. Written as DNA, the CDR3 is TGTGCCAGCACTAAGGGAAGGGCAGGCGATAACACTGAAGCTTTCTTT. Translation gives CASTKGRAGDNTEAFF.

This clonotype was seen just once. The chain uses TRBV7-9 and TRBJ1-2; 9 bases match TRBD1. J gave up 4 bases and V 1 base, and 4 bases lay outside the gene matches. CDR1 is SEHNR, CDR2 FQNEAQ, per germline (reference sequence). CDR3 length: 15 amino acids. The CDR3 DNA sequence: TGTGCCAGCAGCTTAGGGGACAGGGAGTTCTATGGCTACACCTTC. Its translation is CASSLGDREFYGYTF.

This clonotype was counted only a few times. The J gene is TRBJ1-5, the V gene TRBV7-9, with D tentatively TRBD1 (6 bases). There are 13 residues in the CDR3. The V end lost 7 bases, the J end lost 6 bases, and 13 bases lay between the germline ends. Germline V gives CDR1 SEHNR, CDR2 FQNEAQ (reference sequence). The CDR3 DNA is TGTGCCAGCACCTGGGGGGCTGGTCAGCCCCAGCATTTT. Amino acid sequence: CASTWGAGQPQHF.

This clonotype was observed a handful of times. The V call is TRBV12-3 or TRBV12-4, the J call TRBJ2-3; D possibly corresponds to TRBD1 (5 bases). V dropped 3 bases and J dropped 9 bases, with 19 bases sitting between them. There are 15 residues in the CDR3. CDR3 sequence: CASSFFQALTGTQYF. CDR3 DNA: TGTGCCAGCAGTTTCTTCCAGGCCCTCACAGGAACGCAGTATTTT.

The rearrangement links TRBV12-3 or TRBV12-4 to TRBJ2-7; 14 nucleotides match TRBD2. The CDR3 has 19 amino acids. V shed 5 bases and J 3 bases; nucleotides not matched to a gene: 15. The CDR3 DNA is TGTGCCAGCAGTCCAGCATTGGGACTAGCGGGAGCACAAGGCTACGAGCAGTACTTC. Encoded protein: CASSPALGLAGAQGYEQYF.

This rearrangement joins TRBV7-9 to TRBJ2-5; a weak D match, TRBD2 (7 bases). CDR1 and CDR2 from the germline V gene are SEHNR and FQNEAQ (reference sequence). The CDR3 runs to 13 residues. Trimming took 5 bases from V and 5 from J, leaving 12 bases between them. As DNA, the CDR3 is TGTGCCAGCAGCCGGGGGGCCGGGGAGACCCAGTACTTC. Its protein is CASSRGAGETQYF. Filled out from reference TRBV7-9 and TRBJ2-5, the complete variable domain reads DTGVSQNPRHKITKRGQNVTFRCDPISEHNRLYWYRQTLGQGPEFLTYFQNEAQLEKSRLLSDRFSAERPKGSFSTLEIQRTEQGDSAMYLCASSRGAGETQYFGPGTRLLVL.

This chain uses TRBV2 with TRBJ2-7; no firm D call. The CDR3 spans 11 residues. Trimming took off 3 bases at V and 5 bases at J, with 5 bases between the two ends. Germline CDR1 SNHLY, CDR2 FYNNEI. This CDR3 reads CASSDIHEQYF. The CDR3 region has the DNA TGTGCCAGCAGTGACATCCACGAGCAGTACTTC.

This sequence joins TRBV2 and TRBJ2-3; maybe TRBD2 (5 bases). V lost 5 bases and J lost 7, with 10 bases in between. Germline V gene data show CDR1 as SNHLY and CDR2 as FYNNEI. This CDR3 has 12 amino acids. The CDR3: CASSPDSNTQYF. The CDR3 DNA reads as TGTGCCAGCAGTCCGGACTCGAATACGCAGTATTTT.

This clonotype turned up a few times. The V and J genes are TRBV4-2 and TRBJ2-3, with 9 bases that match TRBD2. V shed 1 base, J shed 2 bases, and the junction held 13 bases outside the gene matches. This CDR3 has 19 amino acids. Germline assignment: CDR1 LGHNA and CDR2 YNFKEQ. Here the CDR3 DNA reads TGTGCCAGCAGCCAAGGTATACGGTTGCGGGGGGGCCTCACAGATACGCAGTATTTT. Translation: CASSQGIRLRGGLTDTQYF.

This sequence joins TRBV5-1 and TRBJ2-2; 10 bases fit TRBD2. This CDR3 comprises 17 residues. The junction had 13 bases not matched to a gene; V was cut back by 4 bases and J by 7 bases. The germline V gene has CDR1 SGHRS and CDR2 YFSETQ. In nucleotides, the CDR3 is TGCGCCAGCAGCATCACAGCGGGAGGGCCTCCGGGCGGGGAGCTGTTTTTT. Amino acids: CASSITAGGPPGGELFF.

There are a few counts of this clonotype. CDR3 sequence reads: CARPTSGSLNTGELFF. DNA for the CDR3: TGTGCCAGGCCGACTAGCGGGAGCCTTAACACCGGGGAGCTGTTTTTT. The V and J genes are TRBV19 and TRBJ2-2, with TRBD2 matching 12 bases. Trimming cost V 9 bases and J 2 bases; bases outside gene matches: 7. The germline gives CDR1 LNHDA, CDR2 SQIVND (reference sequence). The CDR3 sequence is 16 residues long.

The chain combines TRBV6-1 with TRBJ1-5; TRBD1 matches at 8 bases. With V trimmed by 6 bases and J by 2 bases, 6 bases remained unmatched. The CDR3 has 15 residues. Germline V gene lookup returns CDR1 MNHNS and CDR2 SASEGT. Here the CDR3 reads CASSGGQVRNQPQHF. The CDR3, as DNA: TGTGCCAGCAGCGGGGGACAGGTCCGCAATCAGCCCCAGCATTTT.

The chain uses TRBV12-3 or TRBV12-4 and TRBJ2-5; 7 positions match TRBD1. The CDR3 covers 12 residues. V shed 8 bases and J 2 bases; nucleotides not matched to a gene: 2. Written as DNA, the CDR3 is TGTGCCAGCGGGACAGTACAAGAGACCCAGTACTTC. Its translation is CASGTVQETQYF.

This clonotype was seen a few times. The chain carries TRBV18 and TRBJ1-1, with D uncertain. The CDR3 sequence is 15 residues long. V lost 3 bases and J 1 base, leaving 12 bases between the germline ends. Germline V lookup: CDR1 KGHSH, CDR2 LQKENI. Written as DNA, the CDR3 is TGTGCCAGCTCACCGGTGAGAGAAAAGAACACTGAAGCTTTCTTT. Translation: CASSPVREKNTEAFF.